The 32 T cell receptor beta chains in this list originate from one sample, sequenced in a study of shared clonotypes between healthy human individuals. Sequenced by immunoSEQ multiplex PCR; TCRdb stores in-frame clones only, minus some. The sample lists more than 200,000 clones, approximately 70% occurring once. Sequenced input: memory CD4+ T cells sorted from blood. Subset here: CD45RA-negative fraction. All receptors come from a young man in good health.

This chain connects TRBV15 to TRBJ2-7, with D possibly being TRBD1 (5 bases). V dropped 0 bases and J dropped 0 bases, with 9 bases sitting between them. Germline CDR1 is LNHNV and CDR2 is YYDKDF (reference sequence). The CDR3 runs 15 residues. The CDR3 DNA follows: TGTGCCACCAGCAGAGACAGGGCAAGCTCCTACGAGCAGTACTTC. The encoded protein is CATSRDRASSYEQYF.

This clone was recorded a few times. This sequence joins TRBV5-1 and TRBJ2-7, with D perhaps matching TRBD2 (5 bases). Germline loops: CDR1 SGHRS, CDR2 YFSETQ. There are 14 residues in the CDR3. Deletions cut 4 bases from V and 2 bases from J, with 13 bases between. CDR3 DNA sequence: TGCGCCAGCAGCCACAGCGGAGGAACCTACGAGCAGTACTTC. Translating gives CASSHSGGTYEQYF.

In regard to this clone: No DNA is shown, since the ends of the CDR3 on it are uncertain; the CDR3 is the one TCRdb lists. CDR3 in amino acids: CASTSARGGIEKLFF. The V gene is TRBV19, the J gene TRBJ1-4. The CDR3 is 15 residues long, ends included. The germline CDR1 and CDR2 sequences are LNHDA and SQIVND (reference sequence).

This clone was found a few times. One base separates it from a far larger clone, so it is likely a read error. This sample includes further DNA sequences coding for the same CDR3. The DNA of the CDR3 is TGTGCCAGCAGCCCTGGGGCCTTAAACACTGAAGCTTTCTTT. Translating gives CASSPGALNTEAFF. The chain combines TRBV28 with TRBJ1-1; maybe TRBD1 (5 bases). The CDR3 runs 14 residues. Deletions cut 6 bases from V and 2 bases from J, with 13 bases between. CDR1 and CDR2 (germline): MDHEN, SYDVKM. The full variable domain, completed using reference TRBV28 and TRBJ1-1, is DVKVTQSSRYLVKRTGEKVFLECVQDMDHENMFWYRQDPGLGLRLIYFSYDVKMKEKGDIPEGYSVSREKKERFSLILESASTNQTSMYLCASSPGALNTEAFFGQGTRLTVV.

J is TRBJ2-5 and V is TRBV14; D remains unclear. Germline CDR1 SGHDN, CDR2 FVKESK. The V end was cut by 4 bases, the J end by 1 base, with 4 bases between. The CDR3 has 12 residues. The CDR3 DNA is TGTGCCAGCAGCCTATTCCAAGAGACCCAGTACTTC. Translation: CASSLFQETQYF. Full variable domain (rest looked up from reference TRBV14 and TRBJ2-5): EAGVTQFPSHSVIEKGQTVTLRCDPISGHDNLYWYRRVMGKEIKFLLHFVKESKQDESGMPNNRFLAERTGGTYSTLKVQPAELEDSGVYFCASSLFQETQYFGPGTRLLVL.

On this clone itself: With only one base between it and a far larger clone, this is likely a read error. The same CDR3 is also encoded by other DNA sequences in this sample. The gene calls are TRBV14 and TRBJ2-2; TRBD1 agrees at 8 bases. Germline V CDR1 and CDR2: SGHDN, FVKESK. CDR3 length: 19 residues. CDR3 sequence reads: CASSQGTGLRPLPTGELFF. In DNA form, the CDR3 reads TGTGCCAGCAGTCAAGGGACAGGTCTTAGGCCACTGCCTACCGGGGAGCTGTTTTTT.

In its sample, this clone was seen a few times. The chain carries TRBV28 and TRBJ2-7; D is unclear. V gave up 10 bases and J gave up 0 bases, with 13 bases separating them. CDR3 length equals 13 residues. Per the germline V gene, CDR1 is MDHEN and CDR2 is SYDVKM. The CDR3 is CATMNPISYEQYF. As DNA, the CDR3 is TGTGCCACCATGAACCCGATCTCCTACGAGCAGTACTTC.

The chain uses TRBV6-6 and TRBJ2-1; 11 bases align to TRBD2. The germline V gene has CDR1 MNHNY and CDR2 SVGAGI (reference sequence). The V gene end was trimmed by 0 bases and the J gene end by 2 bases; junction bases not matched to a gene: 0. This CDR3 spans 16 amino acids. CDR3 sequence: CASSYSTSGAYNEQFF. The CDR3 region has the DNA TGTGCCAGCAGTTACTCGACTAGCGGGGCCTACAATGAGCAGTTCTTC.

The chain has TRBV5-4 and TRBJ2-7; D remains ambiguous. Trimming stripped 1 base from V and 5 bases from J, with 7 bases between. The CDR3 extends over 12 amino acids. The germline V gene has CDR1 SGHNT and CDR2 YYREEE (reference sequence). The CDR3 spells CASSLPRHEQYF. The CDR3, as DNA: TGTGCCAGCAGCTTGCCTAGACACGAGCAGTACTTC.

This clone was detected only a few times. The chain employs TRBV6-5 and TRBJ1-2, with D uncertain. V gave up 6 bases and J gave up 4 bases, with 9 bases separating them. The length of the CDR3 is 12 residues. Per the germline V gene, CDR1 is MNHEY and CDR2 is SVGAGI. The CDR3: CASSAGVYGYTF. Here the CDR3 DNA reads TGTGCCAGCAGCGCAGGCGTCTATGGCTACACCTTC.

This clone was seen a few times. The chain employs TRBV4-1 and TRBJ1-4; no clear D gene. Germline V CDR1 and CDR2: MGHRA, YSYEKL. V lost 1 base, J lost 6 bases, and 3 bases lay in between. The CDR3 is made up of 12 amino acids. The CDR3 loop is CASSQVYEKLFF. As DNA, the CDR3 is TGCGCCAGCAGCCAAGTTTATGAAAAACTGTTTTTT.

The CDR3 DNA sequence: TGTGCCAGCAGTGGAACCTTTGGCAGCGTGCATGGCACAGATACGCAGTATTTT. As protein: CASSGTFGSVHGTDTQYF. The rearrangement joins TRBV25-1 to TRBJ2-3; no definite D call. This CDR3 contains 18 residues. The germline V gene encodes CDR1 MGHDK and CDR2 SYGVNS. V was trimmed by 4 bases and J by 1 base, leaving 21 bases between them.

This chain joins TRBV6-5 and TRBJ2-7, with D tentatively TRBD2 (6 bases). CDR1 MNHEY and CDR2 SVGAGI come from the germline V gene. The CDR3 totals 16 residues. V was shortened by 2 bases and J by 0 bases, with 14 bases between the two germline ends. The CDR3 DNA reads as TGTGCCAGCAGTTACGATAGGACTATGAGCTCCTACGAGCAGTACTTC. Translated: CASSYDRTMSSYEQYF.

In DNA form, the CDR3 reads TGTGCCACCAGCAGAGGAAACTACGAGCAGTACTTC. The encoded protein is CATSRGNYEQYF. The chain combines TRBV15 with TRBJ2-7, with no clear D. The CDR3 has 12 amino acids. The germline V gene has CDR1 LNHNV and CDR2 YYDKDF (reference sequence). V dropped 1 base and J dropped 3 bases, with 4 bases sitting between them.

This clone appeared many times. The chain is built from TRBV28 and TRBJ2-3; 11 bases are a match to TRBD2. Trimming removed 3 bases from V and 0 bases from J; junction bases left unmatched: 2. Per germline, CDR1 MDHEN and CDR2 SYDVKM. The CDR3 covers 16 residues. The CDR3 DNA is TGTGCCAGCAGTTTCCCTAGCGGGAGGAGCACAGATACGCAGTATTTT. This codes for CASSFPSGRSTDTQYF.

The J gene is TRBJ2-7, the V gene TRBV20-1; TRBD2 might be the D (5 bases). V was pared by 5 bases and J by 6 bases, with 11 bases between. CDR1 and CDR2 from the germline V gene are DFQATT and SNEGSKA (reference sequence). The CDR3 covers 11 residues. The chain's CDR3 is CSADEAAEQYF. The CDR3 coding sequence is TGCAGTGCTGATGAAGCGGCCGAGCAGTACTTC.

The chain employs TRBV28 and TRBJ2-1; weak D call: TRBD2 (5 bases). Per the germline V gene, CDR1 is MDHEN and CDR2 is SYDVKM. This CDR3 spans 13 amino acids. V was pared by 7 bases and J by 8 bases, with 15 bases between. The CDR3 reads CASTPSRSDEQFF. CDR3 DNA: TGTGCCAGCACCCCTAGCAGGTCCGATGAGCAGTTCTTC.

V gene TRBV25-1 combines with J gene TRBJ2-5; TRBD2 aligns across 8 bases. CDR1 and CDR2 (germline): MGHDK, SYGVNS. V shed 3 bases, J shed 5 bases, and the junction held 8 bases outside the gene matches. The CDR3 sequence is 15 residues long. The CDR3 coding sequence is TGTGCCAGCAGTGACCCCCGGGGGGGCCGGGAGACCCAGTACTTC. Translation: CASSDPRGGRETQYF.

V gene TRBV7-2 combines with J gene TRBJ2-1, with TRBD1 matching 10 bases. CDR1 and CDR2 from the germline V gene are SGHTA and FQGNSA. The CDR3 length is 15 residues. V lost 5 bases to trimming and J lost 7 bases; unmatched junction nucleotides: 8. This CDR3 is CASSPRQGAWNEQFF. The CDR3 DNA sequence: TGTGCCAGCAGCCCCCGACAGGGGGCGTGGAATGAGCAGTTCTTC.

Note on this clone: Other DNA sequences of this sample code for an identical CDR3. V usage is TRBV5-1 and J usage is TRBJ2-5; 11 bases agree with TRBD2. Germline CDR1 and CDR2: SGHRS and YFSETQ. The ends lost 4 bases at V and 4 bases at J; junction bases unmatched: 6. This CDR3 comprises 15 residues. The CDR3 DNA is TGCGCCAGCAGCCTAACTAGCGGGAGAGGAGAGACCCAGTACTTC. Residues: CASSLTSGRGETQYF.

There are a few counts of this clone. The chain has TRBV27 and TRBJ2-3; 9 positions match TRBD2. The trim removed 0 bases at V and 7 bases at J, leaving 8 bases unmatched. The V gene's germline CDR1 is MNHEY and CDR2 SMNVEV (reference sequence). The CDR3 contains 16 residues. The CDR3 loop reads CASSLSELAGTNTQYF. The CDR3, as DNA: TGTGCCAGCAGTTTATCGGAACTAGCGGGTACTAATACGCAGTATTTT.

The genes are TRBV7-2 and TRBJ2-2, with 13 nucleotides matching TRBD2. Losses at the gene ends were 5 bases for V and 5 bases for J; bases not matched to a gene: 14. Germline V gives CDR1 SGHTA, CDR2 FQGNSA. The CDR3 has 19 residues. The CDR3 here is CASSPRRTSGSVVTGELFF. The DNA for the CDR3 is TGTGCCAGCAGCCCCCGCAGGACTAGCGGGAGTGTGGTAACCGGGGAGCTGTTTTTT.

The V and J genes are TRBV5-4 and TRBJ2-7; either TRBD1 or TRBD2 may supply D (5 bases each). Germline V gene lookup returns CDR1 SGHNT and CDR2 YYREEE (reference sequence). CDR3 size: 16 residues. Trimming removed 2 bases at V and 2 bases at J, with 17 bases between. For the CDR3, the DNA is TGTGCCAGCAGCTTTCGGGCCGGGGCAGGAGCCTACGAGCAGTACTTC. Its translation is CASSFRAGAGAYEQYF.

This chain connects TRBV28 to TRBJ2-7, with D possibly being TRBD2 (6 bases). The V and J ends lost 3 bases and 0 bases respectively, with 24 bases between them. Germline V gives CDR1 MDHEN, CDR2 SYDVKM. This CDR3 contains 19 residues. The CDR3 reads CASSLIRTITGTGSYEQYF. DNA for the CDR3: TGTGCCAGCAGTTTGATTCGGACCATAACCGGGACTGGCTCCTACGAGCAGTACTTC.

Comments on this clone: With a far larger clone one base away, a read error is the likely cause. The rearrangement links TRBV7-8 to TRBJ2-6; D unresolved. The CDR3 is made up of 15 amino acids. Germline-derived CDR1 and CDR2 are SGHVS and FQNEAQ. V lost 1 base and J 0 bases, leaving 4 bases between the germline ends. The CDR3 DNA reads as TGTGCCAGCAGCTTAGGACGCTCTGGGGCCAACGTCCTGACTTTC. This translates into CASSLGRSGANVLTF. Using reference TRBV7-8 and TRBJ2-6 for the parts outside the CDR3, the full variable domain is GAGVSQSPRYKVAKRGQDVALRCDPISGHVSLFWYQQALGQGPEFLTYFQNEAQLDKSGLPSDRFFAERPEGSVSTLKIQRTQQEDSAVYLCASSLGRSGANVLTFGAGSRLTVL.

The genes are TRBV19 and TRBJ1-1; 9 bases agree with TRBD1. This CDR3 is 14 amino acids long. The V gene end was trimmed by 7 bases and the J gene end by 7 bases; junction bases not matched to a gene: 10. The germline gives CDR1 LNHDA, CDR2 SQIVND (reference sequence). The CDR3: CASKWDREFNEAFF. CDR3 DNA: TGTGCCAGTAAGTGGGACAGGGAATTTAATGAAGCTTTCTTT.

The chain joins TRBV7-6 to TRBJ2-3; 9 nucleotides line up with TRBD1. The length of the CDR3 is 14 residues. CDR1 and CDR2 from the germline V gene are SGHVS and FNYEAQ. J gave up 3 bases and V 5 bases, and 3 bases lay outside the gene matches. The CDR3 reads CASSTGGGTDTQYF. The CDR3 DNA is TGTGCCAGCAGCACAGGGGGCGGAACAGATACGCAGTATTTT.

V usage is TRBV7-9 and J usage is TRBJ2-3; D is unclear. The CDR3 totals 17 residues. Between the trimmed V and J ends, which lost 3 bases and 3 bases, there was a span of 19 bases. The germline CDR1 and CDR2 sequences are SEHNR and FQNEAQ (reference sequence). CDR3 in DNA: TGTGCCAGCAGCTTCGGGTCATCCTCGGAGACGACAGATACGCAGTATTTT. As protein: CASSFGSSSETTDTQYF.

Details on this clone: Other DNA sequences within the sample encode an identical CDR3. The CDR3 DNA reads TGTGCCAGCAGTTCTGGACAGGGGACCGAGCAGTACTTC. Translation: CASSSGQGTEQYF. This chain uses TRBV28 with TRBJ2-7; 9 bases match TRBD1. This CDR3 is built from 13 residues. Trimming cost V 4 bases and J 6 bases; bases outside gene matches: 4. CDR1 and CDR2 from the germline V gene are MDHEN and SYDVKM.

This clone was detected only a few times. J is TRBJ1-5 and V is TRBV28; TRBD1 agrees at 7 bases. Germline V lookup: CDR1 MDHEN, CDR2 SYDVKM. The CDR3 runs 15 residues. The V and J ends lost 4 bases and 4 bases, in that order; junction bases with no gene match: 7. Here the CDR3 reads CASSSPPGQNQPQHF. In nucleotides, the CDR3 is TGTGCCAGCAGTTCCCCCCCGGGACAGAATCAGCCCCAGCATTTT.

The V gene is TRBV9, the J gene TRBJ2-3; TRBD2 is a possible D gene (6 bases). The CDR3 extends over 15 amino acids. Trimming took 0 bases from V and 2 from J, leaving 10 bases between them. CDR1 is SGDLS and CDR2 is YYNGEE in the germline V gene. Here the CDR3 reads CASSVAGVHTDTQYF. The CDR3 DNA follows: TGTGCCAGCAGCGTAGCGGGAGTTCACACAGATACGCAGTATTTT.

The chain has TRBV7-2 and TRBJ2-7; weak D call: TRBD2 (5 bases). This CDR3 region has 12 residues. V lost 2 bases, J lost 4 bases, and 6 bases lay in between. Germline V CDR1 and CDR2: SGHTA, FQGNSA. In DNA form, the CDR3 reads TGTGCCAGCAGCTTAACTAGGTACGAGCAGTACTTC. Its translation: CASSLTRYEQYF.